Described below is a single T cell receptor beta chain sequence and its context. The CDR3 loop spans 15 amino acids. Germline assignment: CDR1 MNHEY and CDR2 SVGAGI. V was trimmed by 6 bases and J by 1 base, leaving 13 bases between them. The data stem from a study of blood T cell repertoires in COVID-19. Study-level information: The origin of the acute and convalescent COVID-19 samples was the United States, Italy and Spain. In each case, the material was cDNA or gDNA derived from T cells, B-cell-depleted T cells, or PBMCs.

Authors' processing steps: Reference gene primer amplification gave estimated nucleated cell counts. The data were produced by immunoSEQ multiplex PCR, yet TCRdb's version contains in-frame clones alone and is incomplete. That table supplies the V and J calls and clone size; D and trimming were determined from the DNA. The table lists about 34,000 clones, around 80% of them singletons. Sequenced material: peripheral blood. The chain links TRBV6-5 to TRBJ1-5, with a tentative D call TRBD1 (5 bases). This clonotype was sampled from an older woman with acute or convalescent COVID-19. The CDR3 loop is CASRPSGGSNQPQHF. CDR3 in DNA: TGTGCCAGCAGACCGTCCGGGGGGAGCAATCAGCCCCAGCATTTT.